This T cell receptor (beta chain) was found in a study of cytomegalovirus exposure and HLA in healthy donors. Overall study findings and caveats: For cytomegalovirus status, the classifier reportedly gave diagnoses with high specificity and sensitivity. There were some public TCRs occurring in many donors, but most TCR sequences were rare.

V trimming: 5 bases; J trimming: 2 bases; junction bases outside the gene matches: 3. The germline gives CDR1 PRHDT, CDR2 FYEKMQ (reference sequence). CDR3 length equals 15 residues. Remarks on this clone: Its antigen is still unknown.

Primers included in the PCR were 60 Vbeta and 13 Jbeta primers. TCRdb's copy holds only in-frame clones and misses some; the assay was immunoSEQ multiplex PCR. The profile covers 100,000 or so clones, with around 73% appearing a single time and roughly 1.2% taken by the ten largest. Sequencing was carried out using PBMCs. This TCR was sampled from a man aged 25-45 years in good health and CMV-seronegative. The chain combines TRBV13 with TRBJ2-3; 11 bases align to TRBD2. The CDR3 reads CASSVTSGVTDTQYF. The DNA of the CDR3 is TGTGCCAGCAGCGTGACTAGCGGGGTCACAGATACGCAGTATTTT.